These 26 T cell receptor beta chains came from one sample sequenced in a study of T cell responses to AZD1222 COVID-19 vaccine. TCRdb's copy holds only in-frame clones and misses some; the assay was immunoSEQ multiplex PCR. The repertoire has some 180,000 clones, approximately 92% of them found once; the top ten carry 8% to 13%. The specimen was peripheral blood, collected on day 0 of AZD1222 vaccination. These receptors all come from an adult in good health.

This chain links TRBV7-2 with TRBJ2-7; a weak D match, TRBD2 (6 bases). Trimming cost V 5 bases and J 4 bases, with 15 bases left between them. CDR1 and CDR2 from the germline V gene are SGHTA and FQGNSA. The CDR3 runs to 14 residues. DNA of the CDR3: TGTGCCAGCAGCCCTGACGGGAGTGGGTACGAGCAGTACTTC. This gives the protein CASSPDGSGYEQYF.

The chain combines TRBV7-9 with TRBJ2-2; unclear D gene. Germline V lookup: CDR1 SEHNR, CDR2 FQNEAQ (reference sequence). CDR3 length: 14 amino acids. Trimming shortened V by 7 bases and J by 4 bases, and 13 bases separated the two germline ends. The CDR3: CASTLSRGTGELFF. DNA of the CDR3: TGTGCCAGCACCCTTTCCCGCGGCACCGGGGAGCTGTTTTTT.

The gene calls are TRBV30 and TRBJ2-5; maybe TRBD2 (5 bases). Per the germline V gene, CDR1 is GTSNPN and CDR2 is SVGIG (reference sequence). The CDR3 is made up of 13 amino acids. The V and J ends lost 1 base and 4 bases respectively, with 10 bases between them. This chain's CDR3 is CAWSAGAGETQYF. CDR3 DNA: TGTGCCTGGAGTGCTGGCGCGGGAGAGACCCAGTACTTC.

CDR3 residues: CASSSDHNEQFF. The CDR3 DNA reads as TGTGCCAGCAGTTCCGACCACAATGAGCAGTTCTTC. This chain uses TRBV6-1 with TRBJ2-1; no reliable D call. The V gene lost 5 bases and the J gene lost 5 bases, with 7 bases spanning the gap. The length of the CDR3 is 12 residues. Germline V lookup: CDR1 MNHNS, CDR2 SASEGT.

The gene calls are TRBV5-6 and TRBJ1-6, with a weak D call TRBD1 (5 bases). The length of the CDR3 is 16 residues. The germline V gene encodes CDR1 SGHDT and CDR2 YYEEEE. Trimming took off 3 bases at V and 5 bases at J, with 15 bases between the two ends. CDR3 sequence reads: CASSSSPGENNSPLHF. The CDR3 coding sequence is TGTGCCAGCAGCTCCTCGCCGGGGGAGAATAATTCACCCCTCCACTTT. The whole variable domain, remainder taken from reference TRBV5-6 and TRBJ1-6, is DAGVTQSPTHLIKTRGQQVTLRCSPKSGHDTVSWYQQALGQGPQFIFQYYEEEERQRGNFPDRFSGHQFPNYSSELNVNALLLGDSALYLCASSSSPGENNSPLHFGNGTRLTVT.

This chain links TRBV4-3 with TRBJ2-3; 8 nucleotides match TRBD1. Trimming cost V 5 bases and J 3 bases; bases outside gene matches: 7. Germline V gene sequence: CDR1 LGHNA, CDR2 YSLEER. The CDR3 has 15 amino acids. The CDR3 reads CASSVLDRETDTQYF. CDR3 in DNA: TGCGCCAGCAGCGTTTTGGACAGGGAGACAGATACGCAGTATTTT.

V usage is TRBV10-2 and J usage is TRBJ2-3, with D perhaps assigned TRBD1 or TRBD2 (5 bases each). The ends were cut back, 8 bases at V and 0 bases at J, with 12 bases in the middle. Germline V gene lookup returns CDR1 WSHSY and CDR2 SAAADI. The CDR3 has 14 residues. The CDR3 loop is CASSGPTSTDTQYF. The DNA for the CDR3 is TGCGCCAGCTCGGGACCGACGAGCACAGATACGCAGTATTTT.

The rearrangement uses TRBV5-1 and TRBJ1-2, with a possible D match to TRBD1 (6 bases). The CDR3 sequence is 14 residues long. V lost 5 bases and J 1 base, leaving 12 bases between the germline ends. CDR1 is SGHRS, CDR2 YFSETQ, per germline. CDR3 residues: CASRMDSDNYGYTF. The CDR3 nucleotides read TGCGCCAGCAGAATGGACAGTGATAACTATGGCTACACCTTC.

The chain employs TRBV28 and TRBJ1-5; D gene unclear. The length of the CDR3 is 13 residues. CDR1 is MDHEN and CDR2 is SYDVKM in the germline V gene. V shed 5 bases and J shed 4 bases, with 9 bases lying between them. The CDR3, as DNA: TGTGCCAGCAGTGGGCCACCAAATCAGCCCCAGCATTTT. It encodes CASSGPPNQPQHF.

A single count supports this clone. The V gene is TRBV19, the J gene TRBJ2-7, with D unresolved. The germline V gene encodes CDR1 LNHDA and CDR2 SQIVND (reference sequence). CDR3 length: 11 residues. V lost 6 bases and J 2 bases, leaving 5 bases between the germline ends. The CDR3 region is CASSGTYEQYF. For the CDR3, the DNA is TGTGCCAGTAGCGGTACCTACGAGCAGTACTTC.

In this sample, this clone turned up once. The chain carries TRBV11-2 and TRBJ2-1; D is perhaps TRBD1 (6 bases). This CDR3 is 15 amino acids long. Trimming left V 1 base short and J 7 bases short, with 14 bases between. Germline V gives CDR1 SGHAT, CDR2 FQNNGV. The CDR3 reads CASSLVPRGSNEQFF. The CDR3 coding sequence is TGTGCCAGCAGCTTAGTTCCCAGGGGTAGTAATGAGCAGTTCTTC.

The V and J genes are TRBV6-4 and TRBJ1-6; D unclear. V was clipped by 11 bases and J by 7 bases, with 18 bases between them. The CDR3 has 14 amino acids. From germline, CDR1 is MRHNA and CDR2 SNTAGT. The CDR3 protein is CAPRPERLNSPLHF. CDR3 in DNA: TGTGCCCCTAGGCCCGAGAGACTAAATTCACCCCTCCACTTT.

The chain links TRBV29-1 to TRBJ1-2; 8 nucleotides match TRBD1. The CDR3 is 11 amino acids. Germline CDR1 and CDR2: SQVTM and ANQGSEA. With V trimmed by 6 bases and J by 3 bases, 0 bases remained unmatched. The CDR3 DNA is TGCAGCGTGGGACAGGACTATGGCTACACCTTC. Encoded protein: CSVGQDYGYTF.

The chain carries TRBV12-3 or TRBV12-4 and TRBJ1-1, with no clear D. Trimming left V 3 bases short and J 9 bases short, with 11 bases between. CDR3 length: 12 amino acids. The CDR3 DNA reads TGTGCCAGCAGTTTGTGGGCAAGTCAAGCTTTCTTT. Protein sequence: CASSLWASQAFF.

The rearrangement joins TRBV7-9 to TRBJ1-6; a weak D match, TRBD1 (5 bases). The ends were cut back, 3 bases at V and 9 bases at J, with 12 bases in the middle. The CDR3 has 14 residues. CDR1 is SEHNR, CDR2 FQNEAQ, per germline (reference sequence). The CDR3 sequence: CASSFGHSGSPLHF. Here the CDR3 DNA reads TGTGCCAGCAGCTTTGGACACAGTGGTTCACCCCTCCACTTT.

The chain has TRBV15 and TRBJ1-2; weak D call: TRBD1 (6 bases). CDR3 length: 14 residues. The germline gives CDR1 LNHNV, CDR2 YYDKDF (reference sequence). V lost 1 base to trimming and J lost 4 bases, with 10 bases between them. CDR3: CATSRAGEGYGYTF. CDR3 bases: TGTGCCACCAGCAGAGCAGGGGAGGGCTATGGCTACACCTTC.

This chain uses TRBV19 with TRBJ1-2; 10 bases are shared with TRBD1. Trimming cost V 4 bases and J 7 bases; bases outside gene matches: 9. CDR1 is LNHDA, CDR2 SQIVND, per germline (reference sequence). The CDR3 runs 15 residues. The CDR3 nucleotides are TGTGCCAGTAGTAGTCCCGGGACAGGGGAAGGTGGCTACACCTTC. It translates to CASSSPGTGEGGYTF.

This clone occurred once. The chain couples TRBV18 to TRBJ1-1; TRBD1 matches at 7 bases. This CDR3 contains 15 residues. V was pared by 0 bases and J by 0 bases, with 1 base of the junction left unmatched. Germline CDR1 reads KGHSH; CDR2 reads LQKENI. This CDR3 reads CASSPPQGVNTEAFF. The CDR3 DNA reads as TGTGCCAGCTCACCACCCCAGGGGGTGAACACTGAAGCTTTCTTT.

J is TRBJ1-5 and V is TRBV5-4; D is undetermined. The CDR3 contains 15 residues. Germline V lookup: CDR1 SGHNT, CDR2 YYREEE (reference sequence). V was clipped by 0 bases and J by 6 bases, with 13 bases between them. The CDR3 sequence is CASSLDGGISQPQHF. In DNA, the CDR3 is TGTGCCAGCAGCTTGGACGGAGGGATAAGTCAGCCCCAGCATTTT. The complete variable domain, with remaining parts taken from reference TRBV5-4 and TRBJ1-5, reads ETGVTQSPTHLIKTRGQQVTLRCSSQSGHNTVSWYQQALGQGPQFIFQYYREEENGRGNFPPRFSGLQFPNYSSELNVNALELDDSALYLCASSLDGGISQPQHFGDGTRLSIL.

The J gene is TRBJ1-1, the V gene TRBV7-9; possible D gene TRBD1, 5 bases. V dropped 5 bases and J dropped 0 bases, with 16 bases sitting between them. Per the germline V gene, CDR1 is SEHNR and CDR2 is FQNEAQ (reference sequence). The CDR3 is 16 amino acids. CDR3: CASSAPRTMLNTEAFF. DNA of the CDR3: TGTGCCAGCAGCGCGCCTAGGACAATGCTGAACACTGAAGCTTTCTTT.

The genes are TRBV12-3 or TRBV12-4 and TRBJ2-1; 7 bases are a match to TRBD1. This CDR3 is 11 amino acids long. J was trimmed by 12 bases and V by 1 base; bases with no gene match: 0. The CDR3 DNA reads TGTGCCAGCAGTTTAGGGACAGGGCAGTTCTTC. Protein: CASSLGTGQFF.

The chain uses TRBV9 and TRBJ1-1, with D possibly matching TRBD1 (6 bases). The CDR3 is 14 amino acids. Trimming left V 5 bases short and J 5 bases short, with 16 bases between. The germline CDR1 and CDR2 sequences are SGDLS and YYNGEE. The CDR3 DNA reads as TGTGCCAGCAGTTTTAGGGGGGCATTTACTGAAGCTTTCTTT. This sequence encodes CASSFRGAFTEAFF.

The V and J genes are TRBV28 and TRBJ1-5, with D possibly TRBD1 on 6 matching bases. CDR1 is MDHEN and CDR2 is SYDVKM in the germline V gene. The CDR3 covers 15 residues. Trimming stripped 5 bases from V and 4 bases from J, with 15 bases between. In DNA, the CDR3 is TGTGCCAGCAGTCGGACGACAGGCGGTAATCAGCCCCAGCATTTT. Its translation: CASSRTTGGNQPQHF.

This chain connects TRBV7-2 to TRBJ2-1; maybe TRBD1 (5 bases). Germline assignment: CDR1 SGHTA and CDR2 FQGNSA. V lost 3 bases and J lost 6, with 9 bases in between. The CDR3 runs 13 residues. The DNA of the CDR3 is TGTGCCAGCAGCTTTTATAGGGGCAATGAGCAGTTCTTC. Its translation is CASSFYRGNEQFF.

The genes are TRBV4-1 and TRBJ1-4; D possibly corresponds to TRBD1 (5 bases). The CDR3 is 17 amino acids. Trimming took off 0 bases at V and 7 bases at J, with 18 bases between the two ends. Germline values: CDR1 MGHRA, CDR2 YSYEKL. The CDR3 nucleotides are TGCGCCAGCAGCCAAGACGCCGAGGAGGCAACAGGTGAAAAACTGTTTTTT. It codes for CASSQDAEEATGEKLFF.

The CDR3 region has the DNA TGTGCCAGCAGTCTGAAATTAGGCGAGACATCCTACGAGCAGTACTTC. Amino acids: CASSLKLGETSYEQYF. J is TRBJ2-7 and V is TRBV27; D uncertain. Germline CDR1 MNHEY, CDR2 SMNVEV (reference sequence). This CDR3 region has 16 residues. V lost 5 bases, J lost 1 base, and 18 bases lay in between.